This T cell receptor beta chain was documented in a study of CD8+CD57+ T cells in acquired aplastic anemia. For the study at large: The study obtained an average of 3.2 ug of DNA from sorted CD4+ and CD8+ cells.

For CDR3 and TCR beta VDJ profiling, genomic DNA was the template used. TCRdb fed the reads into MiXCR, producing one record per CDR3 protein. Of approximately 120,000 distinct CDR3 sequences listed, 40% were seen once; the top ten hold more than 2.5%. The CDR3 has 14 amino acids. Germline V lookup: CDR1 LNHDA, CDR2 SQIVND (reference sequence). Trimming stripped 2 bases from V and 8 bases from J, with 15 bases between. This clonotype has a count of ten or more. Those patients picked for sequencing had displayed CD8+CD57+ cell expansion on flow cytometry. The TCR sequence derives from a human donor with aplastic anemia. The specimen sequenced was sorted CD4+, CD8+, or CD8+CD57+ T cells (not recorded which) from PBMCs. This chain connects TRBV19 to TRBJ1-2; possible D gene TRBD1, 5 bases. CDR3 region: CASSIRGQATGYTF. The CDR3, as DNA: TGTGCCAGTAGTATAAGGGGTCAGGCGACCGGCTACACCTTC.